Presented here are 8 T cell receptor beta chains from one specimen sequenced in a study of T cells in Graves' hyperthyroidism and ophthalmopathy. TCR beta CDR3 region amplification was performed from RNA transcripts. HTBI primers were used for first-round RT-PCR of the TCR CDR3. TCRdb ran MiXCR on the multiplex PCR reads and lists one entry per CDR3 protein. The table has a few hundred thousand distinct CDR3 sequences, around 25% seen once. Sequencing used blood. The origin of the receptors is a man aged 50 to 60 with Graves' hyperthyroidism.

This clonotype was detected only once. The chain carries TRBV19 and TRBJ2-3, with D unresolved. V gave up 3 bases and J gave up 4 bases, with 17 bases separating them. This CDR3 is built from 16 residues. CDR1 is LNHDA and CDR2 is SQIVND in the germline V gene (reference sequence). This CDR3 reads CASSIRRSVDADTQYF. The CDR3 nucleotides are TGTGCCAGTAGTATCAGGCGGTCCGTAGACGCAGATACGCAGTATTTT.

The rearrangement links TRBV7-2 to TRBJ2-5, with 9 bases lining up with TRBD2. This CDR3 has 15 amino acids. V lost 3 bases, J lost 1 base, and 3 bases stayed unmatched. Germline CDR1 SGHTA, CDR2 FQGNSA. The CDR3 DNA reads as TGTGCCAGCAGCTTTAGCGGGAGCCCCCAAGAGACCCAGTACTTC. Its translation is CASSFSGSPQETQYF.

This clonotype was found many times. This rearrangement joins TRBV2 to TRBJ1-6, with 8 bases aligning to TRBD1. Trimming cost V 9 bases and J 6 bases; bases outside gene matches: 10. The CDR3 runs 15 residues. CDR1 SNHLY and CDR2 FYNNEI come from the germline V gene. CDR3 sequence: CARKTGVEGNSPLHF. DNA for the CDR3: TGTGCCAGAAAGACAGGGGTTGAAGGTAATTCACCCCTCCACTTT.

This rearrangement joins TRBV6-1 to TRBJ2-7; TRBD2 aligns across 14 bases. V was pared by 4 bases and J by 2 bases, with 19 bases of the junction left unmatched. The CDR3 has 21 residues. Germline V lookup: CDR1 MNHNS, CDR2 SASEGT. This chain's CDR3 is CASSGSPPGLAGVERAYEQYF. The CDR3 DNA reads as TGTGCCAGCAGTGGCTCCCCCCCGGGACTAGCGGGGGTTGAAAGGGCCTACGAGCAGTACTTC.

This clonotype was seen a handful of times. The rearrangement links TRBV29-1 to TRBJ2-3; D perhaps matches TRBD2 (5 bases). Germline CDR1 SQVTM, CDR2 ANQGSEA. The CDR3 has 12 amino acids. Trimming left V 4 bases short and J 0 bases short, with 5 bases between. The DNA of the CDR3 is TGCAGCGTTGGGACTAGCACAGATACGCAGTATTTT. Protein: CSVGTSTDTQYF.

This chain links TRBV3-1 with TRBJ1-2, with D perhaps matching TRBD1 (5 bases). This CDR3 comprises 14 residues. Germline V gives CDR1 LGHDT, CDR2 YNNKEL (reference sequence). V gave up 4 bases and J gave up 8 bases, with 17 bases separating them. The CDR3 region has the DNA TGTGCCAGCAGCCCGGGGACCGGGGTTTCGGGCTACACCTTC. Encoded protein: CASSPGTGVSGYTF.

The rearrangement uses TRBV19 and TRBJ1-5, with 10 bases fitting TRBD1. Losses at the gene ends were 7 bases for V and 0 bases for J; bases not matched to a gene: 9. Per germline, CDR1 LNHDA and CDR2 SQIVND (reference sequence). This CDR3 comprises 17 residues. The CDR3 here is CASKGQGNSNSNQPQHF. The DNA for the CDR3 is TGTGCCAGTAAGGGACAGGGGAACTCCAATAGCAATCAGCCCCAGCATTTT.

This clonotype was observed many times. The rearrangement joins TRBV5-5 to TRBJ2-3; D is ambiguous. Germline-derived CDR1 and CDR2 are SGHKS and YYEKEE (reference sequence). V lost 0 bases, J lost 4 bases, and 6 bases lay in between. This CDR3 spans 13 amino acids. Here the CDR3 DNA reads TGTGCCAGCAGCTTGGAAGGTGCAGATACGCAGTATTTT. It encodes CASSLEGADTQYF.